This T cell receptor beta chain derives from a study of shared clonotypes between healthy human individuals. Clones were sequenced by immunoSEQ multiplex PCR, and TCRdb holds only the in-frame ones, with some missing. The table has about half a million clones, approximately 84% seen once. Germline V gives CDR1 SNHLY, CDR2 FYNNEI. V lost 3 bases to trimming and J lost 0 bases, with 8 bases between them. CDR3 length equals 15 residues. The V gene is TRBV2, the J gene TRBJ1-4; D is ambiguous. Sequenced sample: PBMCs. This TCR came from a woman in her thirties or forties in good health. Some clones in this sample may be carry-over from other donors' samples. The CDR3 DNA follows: TGTGCCAGCAGTGAGGTGGAATCAACTAATGAAAAACTGTTTTTT. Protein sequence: CASSEVESTNEKLFF.